The clone carrying this T cell receptor (beta chain) was counted a single time. What it binds is unknown. Treatment given: 15 to 20 received Ad26.COV2.S at low or high dose, single or two shots; 5 received placebo; per-sample allocation not given. The samples were gathered on day 63 after the first injection of vaccine or placebo. This entry belongs to a study of Ad26.COV2.S vaccination and SARS-CoV-2 variants. Background on the study: Ad26.COV2.S given intramuscularly, once or twice 56 days apart. Study findings and constraints: Those who received vaccine or placebo ended up with similar non-spike TCR breadth. Recipients given vaccine exceeded placebo recipients in spike-specific TCR breadth.

This CDR3 is 14 amino acids long. V gave up 3 bases and J gave up 8 bases, with 17 bases separating them. From germline, CDR1 is SGHRS and CDR2 YFSETQ. Sequenced by immunoSEQ multiplex PCR; TCRdb stores in-frame clones only, minus some. The table has some 480,000 clones, around 88% seen once. This receptor was obtained from a person aged 18-65 years who received the Ad26.COV2.S COVID-19 vaccine or a placebo. Sequenced here: peripheral blood, sampled in a trial of Ad26.COV2.S vaccine versus placebo. The V and J genes are TRBV5-1 and TRBJ1-2; D gene unclear. This chain's CDR3 is CASSSLMGVRGYTF. The CDR3 nucleotides read TGCGCCAGCAGCTCCTTAATGGGCGTAAGGGGCTACACCTTC.